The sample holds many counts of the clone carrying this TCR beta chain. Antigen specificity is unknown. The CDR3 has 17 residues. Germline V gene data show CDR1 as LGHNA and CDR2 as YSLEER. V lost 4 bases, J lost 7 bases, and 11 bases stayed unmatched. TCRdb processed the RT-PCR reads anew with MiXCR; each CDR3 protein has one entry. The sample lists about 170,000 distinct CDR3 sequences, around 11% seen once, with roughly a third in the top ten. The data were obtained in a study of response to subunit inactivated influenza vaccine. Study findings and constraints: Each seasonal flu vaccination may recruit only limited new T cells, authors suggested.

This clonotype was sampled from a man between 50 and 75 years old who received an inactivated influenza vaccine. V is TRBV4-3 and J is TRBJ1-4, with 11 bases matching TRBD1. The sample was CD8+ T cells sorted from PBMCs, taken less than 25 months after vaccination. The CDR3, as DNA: TGCGCCAGCAGCCCAGCAATCCCGGGACAGGGGGGTGAAAAACTGTTTTTT. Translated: CASSPAIPGQGGEKLFF.